The 6 T cell receptor beta chains below come from one sample, sequenced in a study of cytomegalovirus exposure and HLA in healthy donors. Amplification used 60 Vbeta primers and 13 Jbeta primers. Repertoires were generated with immunoSEQ multiplex PCR, while TCRdb's copy carries only in-frame clones and drops some. The table includes around 130,000 clones, roughly 84% detected once. Sequencing was carried out using PBMCs. These receptors were obtained from a man aged 50 to 59 in good health and CMV-seronegative.

The chain carries TRBV7-2 and TRBJ2-7; the match to TRBD1 covers 10 bases. The CDR3 sequence is 16 residues long. V shed 5 bases, J shed 3 bases, and the junction held 10 bases outside the gene matches. Germline assignment: CDR1 SGHTA and CDR2 FQGNSA. This chain's CDR3 is CASSTGTGAVVYEQYF. The CDR3 DNA sequence: TGTGCCAGCAGCACCGGGACAGGGGCCGTTGTCTACGAGCAGTACTTC.

The gene calls are TRBV4-1 and TRBJ2-4; 8 bases align to TRBD2. Germline trimming cut 2 bases from V and 0 bases from J; bases unmatched to any gene: 18. This CDR3 is built from 21 residues. From germline, CDR1 is MGHRA and CDR2 YSYEKL. The CDR3 loop is CASSQHIFAGGRQVAKNIQYF. As DNA, the CDR3 is TGCGCCAGCAGCCAACACATCTTCGCGGGGGGCCGCCAGGTAGCCAAAAACATTCAGTACTTC.

V and J are TRBV5-1 and TRBJ1-5; TRBD1 is a possible D gene (6 bases). CDR3 length: 13 residues. Germline V gene sequence: CDR1 SGHRS, CDR2 YFSETQ. V was trimmed by 0 bases and J by 7 bases, leaving 8 bases between them. The CDR3 region has the DNA TGCGCCAGCAGCTTGGAGGGGGGGCAGCCCCAGCATTTT. It is translated as CASSLEGGQPQHF.

This sequence joins TRBV28 and TRBJ1-4; D remains ambiguous. The V end was cut by 6 bases, the J end by 3 bases, with 2 bases between. This CDR3 spans 11 amino acids. CDR1 and CDR2 from the germline V gene are MDHEN and SYDVKM. CDR3: CASSSNEKLFF. CDR3 in DNA: TGTGCCAGCAGCTCTAATGAAAAACTGTTTTTT.

The J gene is TRBJ1-2, the V gene TRBV6-1, with D maybe TRBD1 (6 bases). Trimming removed 3 bases from V and 4 bases from J, with 15 bases in between. The germline CDR1 and CDR2 sequences are MNHNS and SASEGT. The CDR3 sequence is 15 residues long. Here the CDR3 DNA reads TGTGCCAGCAGTGAGATTCGGGGGGCAGGCTATGGCTACACCTTC. Its translation is CASSEIRGAGYGYTF.

The chain employs TRBV4-3 and TRBJ2-1; 15 bases are a match to TRBD2. Germline V gene sequence: CDR1 LGHNA, CDR2 YSLEER. V shed 3 bases and J 8 bases; nucleotides not matched to a gene: 5. This CDR3 is 16 amino acids long. CDR3 region: CASSQRTSGGGYEQFF. The CDR3 DNA follows: TGCGCCAGCAGCCAGCGGACTAGCGGGGGGGGCTATGAGCAGTTCTTC.